This TCR beta chain was found in a study of CD8 T cells in Susac syndrome (dated by TCRdb to the late 2010s). Context from the whole study: The study used repertoire sequencing to test whether antigen drove CD8+ T cell activation and differentiation in Susac syndrome. The clonality of the CD8+ T cell repertoire was compared across approximately 11 healthy donors, around 14 Susac syndrome patients and roughly 16 multiple sclerosis patients.

Remarks on this clonotype: Its recognized antigen is unknown. Base-call qualities are not available, and no considerably larger clone is one nucleotide away.

Peripheral blood CD8+ and CD4+ T cells from healthy donors, Susac syndrome patients and multiple sclerosis patients were profiled by high-throughput TCR beta sequencing. The multiple sclerosis controls were treatment-naive patients who had stable or active relapsing-remitting disease and met the revised McDonald criteria. Bulk CD8+ and CD4+ T cells were purified by magnetic negative isolation, whereas CD8+ TEMRA cells were enriched by FACS. Blood was drawn into EDTA tubes, processed within 24 hours, and PBMCs were isolated by density gradient centrifugation. PBMCs destined for TCR sequencing were cryopreserved in liquid nitrogen and later thawed in a 37 °C water bath. The sorted or isolated CD4+, CD8+ and CD8+ TEMRA cells had a purity of 90% or higher. Here is what the overall study found, with its caveats: The study acknowledged that relatively few individuals were included in the TCR sequencing and HLA analysis.

RNA was extracted using the RNeasy kit, and roughly 0.5 to 1 ug of the RNA was reverse transcribed with random hexamers. TCR beta CDR3 regions were amplified with the immunoSEQ multiplex PCR assay covering 54 Vbeta and 13 Jbeta segments. PCR amplification bias was corrected by using a synthetic template baseline for primer optimization and computational correction. The authors processed their data as follows. Reads were annotated to V, D and J genes per IMGT and analyzed with immunoSEQ Analyzer, keeping only productive sequences. To calculate clonality, Shannon entropy was normalized by log2 of the number of productive unique sequences and then subtracted from one. For each patient and control, public and private clones were evaluated within the 100 most prevalent clones. Clones were defined as Susac-specific if absent from the healthy and MS cohorts, from more than 900 published viral clones and from other ImmuneACCESS disease sequences. TCRdb trimmed public reads at Q25 via fastp, called clones via MiXCR and kept in-frame beta chains. Identical CDR3 protein sequences are pooled into one entry, listed with their most common genes and DNA. V and J calls and clone size were set by TCRdb, not the authors. The sample data list hundreds of thousands of distinct CDR3 sequences, and around 85% of these were observed just once. The ten largest clones represent 0.21% of the sample.

The junction carries 16 bases between V and J, which are trimmed by 2 bases and 1 base respectively. The germline V gene encodes CDR1 KGHDR and CDR2 SFDVKD. The CDR3, from cysteine to phenylalanine, totals 17 residues. Kept here is only the CDR3 DNA, which spans 51 bases and is read in frame from base 1. This receptor was identified in a human donor with multiple sclerosis. The rearrangement joined TRBV24-1 to TRBJ1-1, with a tentative D gene TRBD1 over 5 matching bases. The sequenced material came from CD8+ T cells from PBMCs. The nucleotide sequence reads as follows: TGTGCCACCAGTGATTCCCAAGGGACTGAAAGGAACACTGAAGCTTTCTTT. This is translated as CATSDSQGTERNTEAFF.